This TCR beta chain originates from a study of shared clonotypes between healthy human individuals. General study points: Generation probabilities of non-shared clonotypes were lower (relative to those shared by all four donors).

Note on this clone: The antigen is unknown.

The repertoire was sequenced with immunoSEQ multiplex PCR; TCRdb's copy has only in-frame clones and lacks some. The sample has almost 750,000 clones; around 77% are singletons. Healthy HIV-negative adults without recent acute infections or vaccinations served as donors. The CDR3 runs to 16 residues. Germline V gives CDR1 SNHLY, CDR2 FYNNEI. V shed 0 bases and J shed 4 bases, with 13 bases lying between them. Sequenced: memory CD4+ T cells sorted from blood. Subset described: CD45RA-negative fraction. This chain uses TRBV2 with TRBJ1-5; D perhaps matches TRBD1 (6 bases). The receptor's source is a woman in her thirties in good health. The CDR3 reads CASSEARGRGNQPQHF. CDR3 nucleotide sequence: TGTGCCAGCAGTGAAGCGCGCGGCAGGGGAAATCAGCCCCAGCATTTT.